Listed here are 5 T cell receptor beta chains from one sample, sequenced in a study of OX40 agonist ivuxolimab in advanced cancers. Sequencing was performed with immunoSEQ multiplex PCR; in TCRdb, only in-frame clones are kept and a portion is missing. The sample has roughly 74,000 clones, around 94% seen once; the top ten hold around 21%. The sample was CD4+ or CD8+ T cells sorted from blood, taken in a trial of the OX40 agonist ivuxolimab. The receptor set was obtained from an adult with an advanced solid tumor such as melanoma, head and neck, liver or kidney cancer.

The chain employs TRBV6-5 and TRBJ1-1, with D maybe TRBD1 (6 bases). V was cut by 5 bases and J by 5 bases, with 15 bases left in between. The CDR3 has 14 amino acids. Germline CDR1 and CDR2: MNHEY and SVGAGI. The DNA of the CDR3 is TGTGCCAGCAGTCAACAGGGCGTTTGGACTGAAGCTTTCTTT. It is translated as CASSQQGVWTEAFF.

The genes are TRBV7-8 and TRBJ1-2; D possibly corresponds to TRBD1 (6 bases). V was clipped by 1 base and J by 2 bases, with 11 bases between them. CDR3 length: 15 amino acids. From germline, CDR1 is SGHVS and CDR2 FQNEAQ. The CDR3 region is CASSLGRGGNYGYTF. The DNA for the CDR3 is TGTGCCAGCAGCTTAGGCAGGGGAGGAAACTATGGCTACACCTTC.

The gene calls are TRBV5-4 and TRBJ2-7, with D perhaps given as TRBD1 or TRBD2 (5 bases each). V lost 4 bases and J lost 0, with 23 bases in between. The germline V gene encodes CDR1 SGHNT and CDR2 YYREEE (reference sequence). The CDR3 length is 18 residues. The CDR3 sequence is CASSPYPIRDATSYEQYF. DNA for the CDR3: TGTGCCAGCAGCCCGTACCCTATCCGGGACGCGACCTCCTACGAGCAGTACTTC. Full variable domain (outside the CDR3, taken from reference TRBV5-4 and TRBJ2-7): ETGVTQSPTHLIKTRGQQVTLRCSSQSGHNTVSWYQQALGQGPQFIFQYYREEENGRGNFPPRFSGLQFPNYSSELNVNALELDDSALYLCASSPYPIRDATSYEQYFGPGTRLTVT.

V is TRBV10-1 and J is TRBJ1-2, with TRBD1 identical over 11 bases. This CDR3 contains 17 residues. Germline values: CDR1 WNHNN, CDR2 SYGVQD (reference sequence). The ends lost 0 bases at V and 6 bases at J; junction bases unmatched: 9. CDR3 sequence reads: CASSESDRGRRVHGYTF. CDR3 sequence (DNA): TGCGCCAGCAGTGAGTCGGACAGGGGGCGCAGGGTACATGGCTACACCTTC.

The J gene is TRBJ2-7, the V gene TRBV25-1; no firm D call. The CDR3 totals 11 residues. The germline V gene encodes CDR1 MGHDK and CDR2 SYGVNS. DNA for the CDR3: TGTGCTGTGTCCTCGTCCTACGAGCAGTACTTC. It yields the protein CAVSSSYEQYF.